This T cell receptor beta chain emerged from a study of blood T cell repertoires in COVID-19. Sequencing used immunoSEQ multiplex PCR; TCRdb keeps in-frame clones, though not all of them. Among about 320,000 clones listed, 70% to 90% were seen once. The CDR3 consists of 15 residues. The clonotype was recovered from a woman in her twenties or thirties who had recovered from COVID-19. Sequencing input: PBMCs or T cells enriched from blood (not recorded which). The chain combines TRBV21-1 with TRBJ1-6. TRBV21-1 is a pseudogene segment. The CDR3 loop is CASSKRVPDNSPLHF. The CDR3, as DNA: TGTGCCAGCAGCAAAAGAGTACCGGATAATTCACCCCTCCACTTT.